The rows below give T cell receptor beta chains drawn from one sample of a study of cytomegalovirus exposure and HLA in healthy donors. Sequencing used immunoSEQ multiplex PCR; TCRdb keeps in-frame clones, though not all of them. The sample includes tens of thousands of clones, about 88% seen only once; the top ten take 2.4%. Input material: PBMCs. Receptors were obtained from a woman aged 45-65 years in good health and CMV-seronegative. Both conserved end residues are part of each CDR3. A D gene is named only where the DNA matches it firmly. Some rows have no size entry. The others give once, few or many, or a class for an expanded clone.

clone_size	v_call	j_call	d_call	cdr3_aa	cdr3_nt
.	TRBV7-6	TRBJ2-3	.	CASSPGLGGGADTQYF	TGTGCCAGCAGCCCGGGACTAGGGGGCGGGGCAGATACGCAGTATTTT
.	TRBV9	TRBJ1-6	TRBD1	CASSARQGHGRNSPLHF	TGTGCCAGCAGCGCCAGACAGGGCCACGGGAGAAATTCACCCCTCCACTTT
.	TRBV6-1	TRBJ1-1	TRBD1	CASSVDRGGMNTEAFF	TGTGCCAGCAGTGTGGACAGGGGGGGTATGAACACTGAAGCTTTCTTT
.	TRBV29-1	TRBJ2-7	.	CSVGGEKRAYEQYF	TGCAGCGTTGGAGGGGAGAAGCGGGCCTACGAGCAGTACTTC
.	TRBV5-5	TRBJ2-5	TRBD1	CASSPDRVIRETQYF	TGTGCCAGCAGCCCGGACAGGGTGATCCGGGAGACCCAGTACTTC
.	TRBV27	TRBJ1-1	.	CASSLGGREAFF	TGTGCCAGCAGTCTCGGGGGACGGGAAGCTTTCTTT
.	TRBV5-6	TRBJ1-1	TRBD1	CASSAVPGQALNTEAFF	TGTGCCAGCAGCGCTGTTCCGGGACAGGCTTTGAACACTGAAGCTTTCTTT
.	TRBV19	TRBJ1-4	TRBD1	CASSVRGRGEKLFF	TGTGCCAGTAGCGTCAGGGGGCGCGGTGAAAAACTGTTTTTT
.	TRBV7-9	TRBJ1-1	.	CASSFTGNTEAFF	TGTGCCAGCAGCTTTACAGGGAACACTGAAGCTTTCTTT
.	TRBV5-4	TRBJ2-5	TRBD1	CASSLDDRAETQYF	TGTGCCAGCAGCTTGGATGACAGGGCGGAGACCCAGTACTTC
.	TRBV30	TRBJ2-3	.	CAWIRRGDTDTQYF	TGTGCCTGGATCCGGCGGGGCGACACAGATACGCAGTATTTT
.	TRBV6-1	TRBJ1-1	.	CASRLSGTEAFF	TGTGCCAGCAGACTCTCCGGGACAGAAGCTTTCTTT
.	TRBV25-1	TRBJ2-7	TRBD2	CATGTSGILGQYF	TGTGCCACCGGGACTAGCGGGATATTAGGGCAGTACTTC
few	TRBV5-1	TRBJ2-2	.	CASSLSPGNTGELFF	TGCGCCAGCAGCTTGAGTCCAGGGAACACCGGGGAGCTGTTTTTT
.	TRBV27	TRBJ2-1	TRBD2	CASSLPQGLAGGPTYEQFF	TGTGCCAGCAGTTTACCCCAGGGACTAGCGGGAGGCCCAACGTATGAGCAGTTCTTC
.	TRBV28	TRBJ2-1	TRBD2	CASSFEAGTLRFTNEQFF	TGTGCCAGCAGTTTTGAAGCGGGGACCCTTAGGTTTACAAATGAGCAGTTCTTC
.	TRBV10-3	TRBJ2-3	TRBD2	CAISSPGLAGGEDTQYF	TGTGCCATCAGTTCCCCGGGACTAGCGGGGGGGGAGGATACGCAGTATTTT
few	TRBV5-1	TRBJ1-3	TRBD1	CASSFEGQGGRNTIYF	TGCGCCAGCAGCTTCGAGGGACAGGGAGGGAGAAACACCATATATTTT
.	TRBV5-1	TRBJ2-1	TRBD2	CASSLGAGGKYEQFF	TGCGCCAGCAGCTTGGGAGCGGGAGGGAAATACGAGCAGTTCTTC
once	TRBV5-6	TRBJ2-7	TRBD2	CASTHRLAGSRAYEQYF	TGTGCCAGCACCCACAGACTAGCGGGAAGTCGAGCCTACGAGCAGTACTTC
.	TRBV12-5	TRBJ1-1	.	CASGREVGTEAFF	TGTGCTAGTGGTAGGGAGGTGGGCACTGAAGCTTTCTTT
.	TRBV6-5	TRBJ1-1	.	CASSYAVNTEAFF	TGTGCCAGCAGTTATGCAGTGAACACTGAAGCTTTCTTT
.	TRBV2	TRBJ1-1	.	CASRGRLYTEAFF	TGTGCCAGCAGGGGCAGGTTATACACTGAAGCTTTCTTT
.	TRBV9	TRBJ1-3	.	CASSVEEVRNRSGNTIYF	TGTGCCAGCAGCGTAGAGGAGGTGCGAAACCGCTCTGGAAACACCATATATTTT
.	TRBV6-5	TRBJ1-1	.	CASSYSTGSEAFF	TGTGCCAGCAGTTACTCGACGGGTTCTGAAGCTTTCTTT
once	TRBV28	TRBJ1-2	.	CASSLKGRNGYTF	TGTGCCAGCAGTTTGAAGGGGCGTAATGGCTACACCTTC
few	TRBV5-4	TRBJ2-5	TRBD1	CASSLGTGITKTQYF	TGTGCCAGCAGCTTGGGGACAGGGATTACAAAGACCCAGTACTTC